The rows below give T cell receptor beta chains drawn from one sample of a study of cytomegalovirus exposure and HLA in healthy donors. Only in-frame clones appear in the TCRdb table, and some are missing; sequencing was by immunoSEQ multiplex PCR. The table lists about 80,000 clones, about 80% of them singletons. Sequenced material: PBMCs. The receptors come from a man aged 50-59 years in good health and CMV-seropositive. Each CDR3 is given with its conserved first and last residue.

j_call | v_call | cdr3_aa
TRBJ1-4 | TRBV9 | CASSVLGQVGEKLFF
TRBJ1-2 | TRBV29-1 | CSVGTGQGNGYTF
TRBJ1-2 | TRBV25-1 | CASAKTGGGYTF
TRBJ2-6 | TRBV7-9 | CASNRGGQGRYSGANGLTF
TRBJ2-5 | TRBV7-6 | CASSSQGQETQYF
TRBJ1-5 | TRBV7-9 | CASSRGVGENQPQHF
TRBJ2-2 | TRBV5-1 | CASSRGQGGPGELFF
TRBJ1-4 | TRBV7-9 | CSSSLTGGKEKLFF
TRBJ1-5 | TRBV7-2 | CASSFSSNQPQHF
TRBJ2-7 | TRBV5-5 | CASSLDVFLYEQYF
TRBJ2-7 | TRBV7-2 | CASSGTGPYEQYF
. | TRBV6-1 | CASRTSEKLSYEQYF
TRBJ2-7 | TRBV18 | CASSQTLAGATYEQYF
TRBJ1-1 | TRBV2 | CASSSFLPGQSEAFF
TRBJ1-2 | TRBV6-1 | CASSRGQGNYGYTF
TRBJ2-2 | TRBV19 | CASMTRTGELFF
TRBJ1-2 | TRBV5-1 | CASSFGGGANYGYTF
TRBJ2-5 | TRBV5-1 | CASSFPGTDQETQYF
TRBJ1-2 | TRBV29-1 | CSVPGTGTLYGYTF
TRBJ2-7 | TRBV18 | CASSPLGHPSSEQYF
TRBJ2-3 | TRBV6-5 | CASRGGLDTQYF
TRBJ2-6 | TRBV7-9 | CASSLLGGSSGANVLTF
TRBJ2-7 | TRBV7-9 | CSSSLALSWEYF
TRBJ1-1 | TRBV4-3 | CASSQDIGGRGTFF
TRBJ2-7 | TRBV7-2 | CASSLDETSFVYEQYF
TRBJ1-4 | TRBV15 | CATSAPDRGPLEKLFF
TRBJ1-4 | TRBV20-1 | CSARSREKLFF
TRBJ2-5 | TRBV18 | CASSPRQGGRLQETQYF